The clone carrying this T cell receptor beta chain was detected once. This specimen belongs to a study of blood T cell repertoires in COVID-19. As for the study in general: Spain, Italy and the United States supplied samples that represented acute and convalescent COVID-19.

Germline trimming cut 5 bases from V and 4 bases from J; bases unmatched to any gene: 5. CDR3 length: 14 residues. The germline gives CDR1 SGHRS, CDR2 YFSETQ. As processed by the authors: It was from reference gene primer amplification that nucleated cell counts were estimated. This table comes from immunoSEQ multiplex PCR, and its TCRdb copy is limited to in-frame clones, with some not included. That table gives V, J and clone size, and the DNA gave D and trimming. The sample lists 130,000 or so clones, roughly 72% occurring once. Sequenced sample: peripheral blood. The J gene is TRBJ2-1, the V gene TRBV5-1; 8 nucleotides agree with TRBD1. The receptor's source is a human donor in a cohort sampled during active COVID-19. The CDR3 nucleotides read TGCGCCAGCAGTTGGACAGGGCCTTACAATGAGCAGTTCTTC. As protein: CASSWTGPYNEQFF.